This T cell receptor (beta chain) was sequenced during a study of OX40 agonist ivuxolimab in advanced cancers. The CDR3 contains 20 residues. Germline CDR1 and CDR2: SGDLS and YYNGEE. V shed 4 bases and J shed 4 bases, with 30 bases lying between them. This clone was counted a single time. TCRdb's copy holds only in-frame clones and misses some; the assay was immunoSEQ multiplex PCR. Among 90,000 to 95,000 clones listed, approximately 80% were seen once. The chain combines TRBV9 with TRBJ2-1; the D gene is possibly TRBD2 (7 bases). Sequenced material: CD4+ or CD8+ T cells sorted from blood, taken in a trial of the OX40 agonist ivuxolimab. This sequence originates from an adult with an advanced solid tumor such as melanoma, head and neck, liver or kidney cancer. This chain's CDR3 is CASSPYLVGGGPWGYNEQFF. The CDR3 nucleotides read TGTGCCAGCAGCCCTTATCTCGTAGGGGGAGGGCCCTGGGGATACAATGAGCAGTTCTTC.